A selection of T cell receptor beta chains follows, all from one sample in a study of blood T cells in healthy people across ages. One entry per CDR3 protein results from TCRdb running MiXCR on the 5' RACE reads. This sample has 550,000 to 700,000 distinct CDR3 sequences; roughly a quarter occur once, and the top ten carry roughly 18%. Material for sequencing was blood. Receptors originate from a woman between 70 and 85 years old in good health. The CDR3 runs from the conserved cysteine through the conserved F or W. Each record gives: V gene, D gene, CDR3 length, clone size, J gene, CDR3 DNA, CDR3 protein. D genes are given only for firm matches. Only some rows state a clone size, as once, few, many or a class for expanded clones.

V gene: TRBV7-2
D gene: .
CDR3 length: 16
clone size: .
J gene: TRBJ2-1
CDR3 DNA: TGTGCCAGCAGCAAGCGCCCCGTAAGGGACAAAGATGAGCAGTTCTTC
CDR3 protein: CASSKRPVRDKDEQFF

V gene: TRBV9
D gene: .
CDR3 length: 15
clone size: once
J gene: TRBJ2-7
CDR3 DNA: TGTGCCAGCAGCGTAACAGGGACCCTCAGCGACGAGCAGTACTTC
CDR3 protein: CASSVTGTLSDEQYF

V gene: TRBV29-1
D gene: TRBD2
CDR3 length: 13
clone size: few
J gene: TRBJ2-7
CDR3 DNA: TGCAGCGTCCGCAGGGGACTAGGGTACGAGCAGTACTTC
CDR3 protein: CSVRRGLGYEQYF

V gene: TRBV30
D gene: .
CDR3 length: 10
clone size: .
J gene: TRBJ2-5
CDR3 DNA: TGTGCCTGGAGTCAAGAGACCCAGTACTTC
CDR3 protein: CAWSQETQYF

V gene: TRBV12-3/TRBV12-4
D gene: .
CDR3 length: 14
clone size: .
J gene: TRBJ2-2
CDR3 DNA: TGTGCCAGCAGTTTCCGTACGAACACCGGGGAGCTGTTTTTT
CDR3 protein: CASSFRTNTGELFF

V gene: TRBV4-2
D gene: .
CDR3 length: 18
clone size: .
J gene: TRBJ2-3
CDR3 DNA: TGTGCCAGCAGCCAAGAGGGGGGCTTTAGATCTAGCACAGATACGCAGTATTTT
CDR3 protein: CASSQEGGFRSSTDTQYF

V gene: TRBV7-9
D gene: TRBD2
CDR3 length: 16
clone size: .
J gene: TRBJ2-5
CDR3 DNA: TGTGCCAGCAGCCGGGGACTAGCGGGGGCACAAGAGACCCAGTACTTC
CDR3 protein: CASSRGLAGAQETQYF

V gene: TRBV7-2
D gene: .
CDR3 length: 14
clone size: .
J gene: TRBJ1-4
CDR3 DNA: TGTGCCAGCAGCACCCGTCCGGGGTCCGAAAAACTGTTTTTT
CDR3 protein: CASSTRPGSEKLFF

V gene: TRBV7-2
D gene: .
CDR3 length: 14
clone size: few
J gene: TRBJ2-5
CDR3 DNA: TGTGCCAGCAGCCCCAGGGGCAGATTAGAGACCCAGTACTTC
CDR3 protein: CASSPRGRLETQYF

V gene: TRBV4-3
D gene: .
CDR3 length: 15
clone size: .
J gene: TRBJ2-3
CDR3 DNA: TGCGCCAGCAGCCAAGTCTCCCGGGGTTTTGATACGCAGTATTTT
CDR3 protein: CASSQVSRGFDTQYF

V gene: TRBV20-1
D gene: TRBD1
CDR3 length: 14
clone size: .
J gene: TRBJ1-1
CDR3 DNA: TGCAGTGCTAGAAAGGGACAGGAGAACGCTGAAGCTTTCTTT
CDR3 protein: CSARKGQENAEAFF

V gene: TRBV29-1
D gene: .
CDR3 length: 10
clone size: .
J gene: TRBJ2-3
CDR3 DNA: TGCAGCGCCGAGGCAGATACGCAGTATTTT
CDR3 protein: CSAEADTQYF

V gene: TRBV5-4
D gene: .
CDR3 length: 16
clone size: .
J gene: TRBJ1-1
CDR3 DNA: TGTGCCAGCAGCCGAGGGTTTGGCGTTATGAACACTGAAGCTTTCTTT
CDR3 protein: CASSRGFGVMNTEAFF

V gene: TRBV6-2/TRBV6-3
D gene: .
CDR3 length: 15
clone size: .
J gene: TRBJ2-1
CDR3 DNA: TGTGCCAGCAGTTTCCGGGACCAGGCTTGGGATGAGCAGTTCTTC
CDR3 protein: CASSFRDQAWDEQFF

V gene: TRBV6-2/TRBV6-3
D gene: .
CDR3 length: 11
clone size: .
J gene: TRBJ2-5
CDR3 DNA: TGTGCCACCCAATACCAGGAGACCCAGTACTTC
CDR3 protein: CATQYQETQYF

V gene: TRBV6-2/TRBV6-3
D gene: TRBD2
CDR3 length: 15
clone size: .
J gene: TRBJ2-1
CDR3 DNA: TGTGCCAGCAGGAAGAGCGGGGGGTCGTACAATGAGCAGTTCTTC
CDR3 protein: CASRKSGGSYNEQFF

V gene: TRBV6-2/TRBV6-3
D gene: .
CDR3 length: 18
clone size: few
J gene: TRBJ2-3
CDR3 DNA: TGTGCCAGCAGTCTCCCCCACAGGGCCGGGCAATCATCAGATACGCAGTATTTT
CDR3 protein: CASSLPHRAGQSSDTQYF

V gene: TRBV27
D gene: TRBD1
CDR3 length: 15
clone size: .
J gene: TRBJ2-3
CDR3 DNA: TGTGCCAGCAGTTCGACAGGGGTTAGGACAGATACGCGGTATTTT
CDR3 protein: CASSSTGVRTDTRYF

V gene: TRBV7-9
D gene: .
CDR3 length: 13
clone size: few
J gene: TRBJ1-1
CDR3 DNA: TGTGCCAGCAGTATAGAGGGCATCACTGAAGCTTTCTTT
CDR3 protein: CASSIEGITEAFF

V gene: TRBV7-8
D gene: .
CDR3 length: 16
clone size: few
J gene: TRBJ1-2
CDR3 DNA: TGTGCCAGCAGCTGGGAGGGAAGGGCGCTGAACTATGGCTACACCTTC
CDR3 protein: CASSWEGRALNYGYTF

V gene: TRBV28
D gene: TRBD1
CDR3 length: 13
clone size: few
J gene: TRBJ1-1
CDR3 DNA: TGTGCCACCTGGGGACAGATGAACACTGAAGCTTTCTTT
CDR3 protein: CATWGQMNTEAFF

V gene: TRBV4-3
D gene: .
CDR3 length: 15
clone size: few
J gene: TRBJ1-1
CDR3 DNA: TGCGCCAGCAGCCGAGTGGCGACAGAAAACACTGAAGCTTTCTTT
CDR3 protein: CASSRVATENTEAFF

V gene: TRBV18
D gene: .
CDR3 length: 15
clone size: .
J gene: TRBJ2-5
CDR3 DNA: TGTGCCAGCTCACCGCAAAGACTAGTTGGAGAGACCCAGTACTTC
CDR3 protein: CASSPQRLVGETQYF

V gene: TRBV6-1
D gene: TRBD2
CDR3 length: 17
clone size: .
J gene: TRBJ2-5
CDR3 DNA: TGTGCCAGCAGTCGAATCATGACTAGCGGAAACCAAGAGACCCAGTACTTC
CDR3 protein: CASSRIMTSGNQETQYF

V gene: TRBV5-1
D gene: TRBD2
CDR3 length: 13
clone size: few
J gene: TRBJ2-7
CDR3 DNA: TGCGCCAGCAGTCTGCGGGAGCGGGGGGAGCAGTACTTC
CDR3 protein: CASSLRERGEQYF

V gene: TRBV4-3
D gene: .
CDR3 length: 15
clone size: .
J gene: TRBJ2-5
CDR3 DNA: TGCGCCAGCAGCCAATACCCCGAGGGGCTGGAGACCCAGTACTTC
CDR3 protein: CASSQYPEGLETQYF

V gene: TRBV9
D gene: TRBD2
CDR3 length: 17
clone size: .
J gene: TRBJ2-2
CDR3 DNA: TGTGCCAGCAGCGTAGGGGGTAGCGGGGTAACCACCGGGGAGCTGTTTTTT
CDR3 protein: CASSVGGSGVTTGELFF

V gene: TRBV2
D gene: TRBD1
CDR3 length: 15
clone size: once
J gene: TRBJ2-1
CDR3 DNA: TGTGCCAGCAGTGTCGACAGGGCGATGTACAATGAGCAGTTCTTC
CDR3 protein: CASSVDRAMYNEQFF

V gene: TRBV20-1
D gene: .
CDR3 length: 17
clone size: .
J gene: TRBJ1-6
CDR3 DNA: TGCAGTGCTAGAGCCCGATGGTCCGGGACTGTTAATTCACCCCTCCACTTT
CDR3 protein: CSARARWSGTVNSPLHF

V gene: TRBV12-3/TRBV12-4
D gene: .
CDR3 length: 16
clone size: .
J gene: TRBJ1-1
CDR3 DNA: TGTGCCAGCTCTCCTTGGGAGGGGATTATGAACACTGAAGCTTTCTTT
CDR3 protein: CASSPWEGIMNTEAFF

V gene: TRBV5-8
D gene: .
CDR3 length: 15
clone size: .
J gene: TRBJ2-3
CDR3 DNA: TGTGCCAGCAGCCCGCGGTCCAGGGTCACAGATACGCAGTATTTT
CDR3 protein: CASSPRSRVTDTQYF

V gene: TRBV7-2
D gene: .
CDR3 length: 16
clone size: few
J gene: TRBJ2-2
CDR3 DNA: TGTGCCAGCAGCTTAGGGGCGGGTAGAAGAACCGGGGAGCTGTTTTTT
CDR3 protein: CASSLGAGRRTGELFF